This entry is about one T cell receptor beta chain. Its antigen is still unknown. The sample holds no much larger clone one base away, and base qualities are not on file. The data were taken from a study of shared clonotypes between healthy human individuals (dated by TCRdb to about 2020). About the study as a whole: The cohort included three men and a couple of women between 18 and 49 years of age. To estimate repertoire size and how much clonotypes are shared between individuals, the study performed deep sequencing of blood TCR repertoires from a few healthy adults. Libraries were prepared and TCR repertoires were sequenced by different laboratories using diverse techniques, in order to increase sequencing depth and limit assay-specific biases. Between about 0.85 and 9.5 billion PBMCs per donor were obtained by leukapheresis. Overall study results and their limits: Because the study included only a small number of donors, the genetic and exposure-history diversity represented was limited. Only blood was sampled, and tissue TCR repertoires likely differ from those in blood. Pairwise subsampling led to the expectation that sequencing depth would affect the degree of clonotype sharing among donors.

The CDR3 spans 13 residues, from the cysteine through the phenylalanine. CDR3 DNA is the only sequence kept; it has 39 bases, read in frame from the first base. For CDR1 and CDR2, the germline V gene lists SGHTA and FQGTGA. Unmatched junction bases come to 11, with V trimmed by 4 bases and J by 15 bases. Using the deep immunoSEQ assay, multiplex PCR amplified TCR CDR3 regions from genomic DNA. Extracted genomic DNA from each cell subset was distributed evenly across all wells of several immunoSEQ 96-well plates, and each plate was treated as a replicate. Each replicate PCR for unsorted PBMC received about 310 ng genomic DNA, equal to tens of thousands of T cell genomes. Ten immunoSEQ deep assay plates were used to sequence unsorted PBMC genomic DNA. The purified libraries were quantified using a Qubit 3.0 fluorometer, sized with a Bioanalyzer 2100, and then quantified again using the KAPA Library Quantification kit. Every immunoSEQ 96-well plate was sequenced on a dedicated single-read 150-cycle Illumina NextSeq 550 flow cell. Per the authors' processing: Because only junctional sequences without quality scores were contained in the immunoSEQ output, filtering matching that applied to full-length reads could not be performed. To assign V/J genes and CDR3, sequences were annotated against IMGT germline references using PyIR, a Python wrapper for IgBLAST v1.9. Reads with weak V/J assignments (E-value above 1e-6), missing CDR3, stop codons, out-of-frame junctions, or ambiguous translated residues were removed. V3J clonotypes were defined by identical inferred V gene, J gene, and CDR3 amino acid sequence. To compute the percentage overlap between repertoires, the number of shared unique clonotypes was divided by the size of the smaller repertoire. RTK rarefaction, the Chao1 estimator, and Recon v2.1 estimates of unobserved clonotypes were used to assess repertoire richness. Sourced from immuneACCESS, this table was stored by TCRdb with only in-frame sequences that have V and J called. A share of the clones is absent; for the studies checked, an unresolved V gene accounts for under half, and the remainder has no known explanation. V and J calls and clone size are those listed in that table; D and trimming were worked out from the DNA. The sample contains about 490,000 clones, approximately 79% of them found a single time. In total, the top ten clones hold approximately 12% of the sample.

Donors were healthy HIV-negative adults with no recently reported acute infections or vaccinations. Every donor was a Caucasian adult living in Nashville, Tennessee, USA. For unsorted samples, 70 million to 95 million PBMCs were counted, and genomic DNA was extracted using the QIAamp DNA Blood Mini kit. Blood was obtained by leukapheresis, after which PBMCs were separated by Ficoll-Histopaque density gradient centrifugation and cryopreserved in liquid nitrogen vapor phase. The sequencing sample was made of PBMCs. The chain links TRBV7-3 with TRBJ2-1; TRBD2 aligns with 8 central bases. This TCR was recovered from a woman between 40 and 50 years old in good health. Some clones in this sample may be carry-over from other donors' samples. At the DNA level, the sequence is TGTGCCAGCAGCTCCGGTGATAGCGGGAACCGGTTCTTC. Protein translation: CASSSGDSGNRFF.